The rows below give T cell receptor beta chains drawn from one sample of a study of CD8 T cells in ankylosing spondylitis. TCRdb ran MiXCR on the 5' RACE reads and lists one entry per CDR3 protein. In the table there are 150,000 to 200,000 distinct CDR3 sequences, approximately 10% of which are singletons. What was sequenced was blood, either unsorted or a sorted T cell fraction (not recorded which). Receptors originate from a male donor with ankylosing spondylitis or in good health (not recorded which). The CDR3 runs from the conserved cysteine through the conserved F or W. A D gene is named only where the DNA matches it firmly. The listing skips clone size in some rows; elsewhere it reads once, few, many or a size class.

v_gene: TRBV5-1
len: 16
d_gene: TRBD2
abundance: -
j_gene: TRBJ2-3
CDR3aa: CASSHGRASSADTQYF
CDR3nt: TGCGCCAGCAGCCACGGGAGGGCCTCTAGCGCAGATACGCAGTATTTT

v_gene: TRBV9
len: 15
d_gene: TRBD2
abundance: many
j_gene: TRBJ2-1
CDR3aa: CASSGTRSSYNEQFF
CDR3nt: TGTGCCAGCAGCGGGACTAGGAGCTCCTACAATGAGCAGTTCTTC

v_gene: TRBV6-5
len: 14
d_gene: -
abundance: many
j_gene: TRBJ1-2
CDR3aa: CASSYSTGLDGYTF
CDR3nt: TGTGCCAGCAGTTACTCCACAGGGCTGGATGGCTACACCTTC

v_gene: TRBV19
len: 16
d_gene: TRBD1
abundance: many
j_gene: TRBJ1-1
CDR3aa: CASSAPRDRDYTEAFF
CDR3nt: TGTGCCAGTAGTGCCCCGAGGGACAGGGATTACACTGAAGCTTTCTTT

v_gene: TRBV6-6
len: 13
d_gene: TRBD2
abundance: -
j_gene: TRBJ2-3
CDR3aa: CASTGGAGTTQYF
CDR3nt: TGTGCCAGCACTGGGGGAGCGGGAACCACGCAGTATTTT

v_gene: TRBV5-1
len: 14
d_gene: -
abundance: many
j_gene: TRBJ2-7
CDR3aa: CASSLGTRPYEQYF
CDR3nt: TGCGCCAGCAGCTTGGGGACTCGACCCTACGAGCAGTACTTC

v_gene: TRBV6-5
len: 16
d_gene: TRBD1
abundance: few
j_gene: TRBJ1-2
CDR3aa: CASSYGRGPSNYGYTF
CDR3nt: TGTGCCAGCAGTTACGGCAGGGGGCCATCTAACTATGGCTACACCTTC

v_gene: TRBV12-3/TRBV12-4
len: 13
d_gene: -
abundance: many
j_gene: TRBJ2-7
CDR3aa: CASSRDTNYEQYF
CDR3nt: TGTGCCAGCAGTCGGGACACTAACTACGAGCAGTACTTC

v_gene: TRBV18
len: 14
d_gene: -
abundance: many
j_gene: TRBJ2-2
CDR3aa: CASSPGLNTGELFF
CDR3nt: TGTGCCAGCTCACCAGGACTGAACACCGGGGAGCTGTTTTTT

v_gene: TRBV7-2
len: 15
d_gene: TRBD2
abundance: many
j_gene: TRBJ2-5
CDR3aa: CASSLRGLAYETQYF
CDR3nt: TGTGCCAGCAGCTTAAGGGGACTAGCATACGAGACCCAGTACTTC

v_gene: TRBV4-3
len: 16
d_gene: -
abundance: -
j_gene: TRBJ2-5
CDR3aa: CASSQGQGGVQETQYF
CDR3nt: TGCGCCAGCAGCCAAGGACAGGGAGGAGTCCAAGAGACCCAGTACTTC

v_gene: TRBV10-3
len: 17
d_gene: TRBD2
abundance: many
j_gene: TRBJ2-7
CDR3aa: CAISAASGPTNSYEQYF
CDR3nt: TGTGCCATCAGTGCGGCTAGCGGGCCGACTAACTCCTACGAGCAGTACTTC

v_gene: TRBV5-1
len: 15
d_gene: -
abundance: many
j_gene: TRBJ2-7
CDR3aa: CASSLRTGTTYEQYF
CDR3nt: TGCGCCAGCAGCTTGCGGACAGGGACTACCTACGAGCAGTACTTC

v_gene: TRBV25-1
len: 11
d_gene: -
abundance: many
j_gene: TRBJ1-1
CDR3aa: CASRGFTEAFF
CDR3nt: TGTGCCAGCAGGGGGTTCACTGAAGCTTTCTTT

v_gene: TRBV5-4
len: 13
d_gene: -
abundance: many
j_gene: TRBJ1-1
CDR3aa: CASSWRGGTEAFF
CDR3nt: TGTGCCAGCAGCTGGAGGGGAGGCACTGAAGCTTTCTTT

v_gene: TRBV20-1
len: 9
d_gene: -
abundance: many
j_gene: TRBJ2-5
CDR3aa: CSVGETQYF
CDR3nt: TGCAGTGTGGGAGAGACCCAGTACTTC

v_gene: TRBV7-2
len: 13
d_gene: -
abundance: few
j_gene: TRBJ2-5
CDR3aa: CASSLAHQETQYF
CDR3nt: TGTGCCAGCAGCTTAGCCCACCAAGAGACCCAGTACTTC

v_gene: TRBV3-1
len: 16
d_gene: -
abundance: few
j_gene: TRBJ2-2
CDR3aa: CASRAQRRPNTGELFF
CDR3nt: TGTGCCAGCAGGGCCCAGCGGCGACCGAACACCGGGGAGCTGTTTTTT

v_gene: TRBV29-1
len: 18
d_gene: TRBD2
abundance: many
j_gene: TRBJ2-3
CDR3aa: CSVEDPASGRPPADTQYF
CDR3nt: TGCAGCGTTGAAGATCCGGCTAGCGGGAGGCCACCGGCAGATACGCAGTATTTT

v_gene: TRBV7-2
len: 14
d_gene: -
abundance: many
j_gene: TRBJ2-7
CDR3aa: CASSFPTGPYEQYF
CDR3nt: TGTGCCAGCAGCTTCCCGACAGGTCCCTACGAGCAGTACTTC

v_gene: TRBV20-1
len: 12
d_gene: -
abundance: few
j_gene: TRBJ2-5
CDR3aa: CSASRLQETQYF
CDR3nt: TGCAGTGCTAGTCGACTCCAAGAGACCCAGTACTTC

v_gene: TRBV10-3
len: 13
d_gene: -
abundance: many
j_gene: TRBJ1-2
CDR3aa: CANKGVDDYGYTF
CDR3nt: TGTGCCAACAAGGGGGTAGATGACTATGGCTACACCTTC

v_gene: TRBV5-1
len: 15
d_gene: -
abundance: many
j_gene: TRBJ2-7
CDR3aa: CASSLVGGRSYEQYF
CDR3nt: TGCGCCAGCAGCTTGGTTGGCGGCAGATCCTACGAGCAGTACTTC

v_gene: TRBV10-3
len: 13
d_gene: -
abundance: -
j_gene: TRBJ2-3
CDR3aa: CAISVGGADTQYF
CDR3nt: TGTGCCATCAGTGTCGGGGGCGCAGATACGCAGTATTTT

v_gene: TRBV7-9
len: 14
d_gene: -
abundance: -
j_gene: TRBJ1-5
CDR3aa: CASSFEGPNQPQHF
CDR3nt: TGTGCCAGCAGCTTTGAGGGCCCCAATCAGCCCCAGCATTTT

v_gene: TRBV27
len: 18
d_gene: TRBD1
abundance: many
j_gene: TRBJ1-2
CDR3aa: CASTRFGTGTSRGYGYTF
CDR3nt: TGTGCCAGCACCCGATTCGGGACAGGGACCTCGAGAGGCTATGGCTACACCTTC

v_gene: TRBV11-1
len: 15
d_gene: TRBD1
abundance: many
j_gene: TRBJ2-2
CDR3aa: CASSFGQGAPGELFF
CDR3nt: TGTGCCAGCAGCTTTGGACAGGGGGCGCCCGGGGAGCTGTTTTTT

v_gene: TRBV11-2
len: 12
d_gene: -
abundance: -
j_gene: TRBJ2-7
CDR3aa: CASSLNRDEQYF
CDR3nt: TGTGCCAGCAGCTTAAACAGGGACGAGCAGTACTTC

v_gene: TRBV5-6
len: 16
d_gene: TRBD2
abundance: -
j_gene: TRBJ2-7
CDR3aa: CASSPVAGGANYEQYF
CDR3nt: TGTGCCAGCAGCCCGGTGGCGGGAGGGGCGAACTACGAGCAGTACTTC

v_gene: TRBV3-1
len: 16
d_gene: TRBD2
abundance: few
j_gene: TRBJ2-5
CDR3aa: CASSRPLAGYQETQYF
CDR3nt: TGTGCCAGCAGCCGACCACTAGCGGGGTACCAAGAGACCCAGTACTTC

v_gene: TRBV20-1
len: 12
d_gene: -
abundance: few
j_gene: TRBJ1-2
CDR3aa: CSALSGDYGYTF
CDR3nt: TGCAGTGCCTTATCAGGGGACTATGGCTACACCTTC

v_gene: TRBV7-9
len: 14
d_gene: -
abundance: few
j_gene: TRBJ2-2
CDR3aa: CASSPNGGIGELFF
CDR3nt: TGTGCCAGCAGCCCAAACGGGGGCATCGGGGAGCTGTTTTTT

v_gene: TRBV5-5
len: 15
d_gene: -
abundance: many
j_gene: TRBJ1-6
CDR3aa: CASSLASQGYSPLHF
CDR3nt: TGTGCCAGCAGCTTGGCCAGTCAGGGCTATTCACCCCTCCACTTT

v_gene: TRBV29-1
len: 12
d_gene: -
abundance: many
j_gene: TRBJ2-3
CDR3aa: CSVVGYTDTQYF
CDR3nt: TGCAGCGTTGTTGGTTACACAGATACGCAGTATTTT

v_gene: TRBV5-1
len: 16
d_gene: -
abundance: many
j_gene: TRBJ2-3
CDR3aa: CASARVGGSPADTQYF
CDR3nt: TGCGCCAGCGCCCGGGTGGGAGGAAGTCCGGCAGATACGCAGTATTTT

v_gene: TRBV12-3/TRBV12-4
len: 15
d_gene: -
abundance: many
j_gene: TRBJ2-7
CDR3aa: CASSLNRPGLDEQYF
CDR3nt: TGTGCCAGCAGTTTAAATCGGCCCGGCTTGGACGAGCAGTACTTC

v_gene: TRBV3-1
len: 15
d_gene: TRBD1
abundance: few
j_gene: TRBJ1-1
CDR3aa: CASSQDGDRYTEAFF
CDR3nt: TGTGCCAGCAGCCAAGATGGGGACAGGTACACTGAAGCTTTCTTT

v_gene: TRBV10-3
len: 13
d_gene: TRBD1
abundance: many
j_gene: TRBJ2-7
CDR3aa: CAISRDSSYEQYF
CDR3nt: TGTGCCATCAGCCGGGACAGCTCCTACGAGCAGTACTTC

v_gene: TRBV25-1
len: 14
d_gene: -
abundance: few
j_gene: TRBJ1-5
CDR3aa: CASPGELSDQPQHF
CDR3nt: TGTGCCAGCCCCGGGGAACTTTCCGATCAGCCCCAGCATTTT

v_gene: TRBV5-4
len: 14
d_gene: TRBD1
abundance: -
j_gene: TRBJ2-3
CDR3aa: CASRSGTGRYTQYF
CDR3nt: TGTGCCAGCAGGTCCGGGACAGGTCGCTATACGCAGTATTTT

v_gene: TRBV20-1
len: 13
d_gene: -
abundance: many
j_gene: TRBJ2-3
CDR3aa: CSASSGFPDTQYF
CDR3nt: TGCAGTGCTAGTTCCGGGTTTCCCGATACGCAGTATTTT

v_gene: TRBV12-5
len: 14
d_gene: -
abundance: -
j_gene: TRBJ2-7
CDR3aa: CASGPDSSAYEQYF
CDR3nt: TGTGCTAGTGGCCCCGACTCCTCCGCCTACGAGCAGTACTTC

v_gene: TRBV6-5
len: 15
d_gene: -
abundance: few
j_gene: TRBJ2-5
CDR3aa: CASSYSDSISETQYF
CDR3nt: TGTGCCAGCAGTTACTCGGACAGTATTTCAGAGACCCAGTACTTC

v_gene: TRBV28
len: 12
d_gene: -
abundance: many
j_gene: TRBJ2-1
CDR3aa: CASMAGGNEQFF
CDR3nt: TGTGCCAGCATGGCCGGGGGCAATGAGCAGTTCTTC

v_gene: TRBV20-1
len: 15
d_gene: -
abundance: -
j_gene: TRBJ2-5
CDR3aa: CSARDPGAHQETQYF
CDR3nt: TGCAGTGCTAGAGATCCCGGGGCTCACCAAGAGACCCAGTACTTC

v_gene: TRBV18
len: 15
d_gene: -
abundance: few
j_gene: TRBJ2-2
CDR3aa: CASSLSEVYTGELFF
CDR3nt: TGTGCCAGCTCACTTTCGGAAGTCTACACCGGGGAGCTGTTTTTT

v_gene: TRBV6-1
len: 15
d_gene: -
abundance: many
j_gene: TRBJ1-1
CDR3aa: CASSPEGGLNTEAFF
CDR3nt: TGTGCCAGCAGTCCCGAGGGGGGGTTGAACACTGAAGCTTTCTTT

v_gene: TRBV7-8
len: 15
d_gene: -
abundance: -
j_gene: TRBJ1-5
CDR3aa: CASSLFSGGNQPQHF
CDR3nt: TGTGCCAGCAGCTTATTTTCAGGGGGCAATCAGCCCCAGCATTTT

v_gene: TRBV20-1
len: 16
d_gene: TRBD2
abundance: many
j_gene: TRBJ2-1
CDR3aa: CSARLPQSGGYNEQFF
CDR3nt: TGCAGTGCTAGATTACCTCAGAGCGGGGGTTACAATGAGCAGTTCTTC

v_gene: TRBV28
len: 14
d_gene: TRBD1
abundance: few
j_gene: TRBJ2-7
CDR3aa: CASKDSGQLHEQYF
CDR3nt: TGTGCCAGCAAAGATTCGGGACAGCTCCACGAGCAGTACTTC

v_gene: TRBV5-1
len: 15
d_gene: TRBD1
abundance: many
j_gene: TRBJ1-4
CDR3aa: CASSSTGTGDEKLFF
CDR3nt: TGCGCCAGCAGCTCAACCGGGACAGGGGATGAAAAACTGTTTTTT

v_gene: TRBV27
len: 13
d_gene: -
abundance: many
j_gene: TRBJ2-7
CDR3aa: CASQTFYSGEQYF
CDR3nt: TGTGCCAGCCAAACCTTCTACAGCGGCGAGCAGTACTTC

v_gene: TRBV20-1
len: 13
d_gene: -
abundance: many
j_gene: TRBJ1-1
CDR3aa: CSARGQGWTEAFF
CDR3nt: TGCAGTGCTAGGGGCCAGGGATGGACTGAAGCTTTCTTT